The 22 T cell receptor beta chains below come from one sample, sequenced in a study of blood T cell repertoires in COVID-19. Profiling relied on immunoSEQ multiplex PCR, and the TCRdb table lists in-frame clones only, not all of them. The data contain 150,000 to 200,000 clones, approximately 80% of them seen just once; the ten biggest clones take up approximately 12%. Sequenced: peripheral blood. The receptors here all came from a woman over 75 with COVID-19, enrolled during active disease.

The rearrangement joins TRBV7-9 to TRBJ2-7; possible D gene TRBD1, 5 bases. The CDR3 length is 13 residues. Germline-derived CDR1 and CDR2 are SEHNR and FQNEAQ (reference sequence). V was clipped by 5 bases and J by 2 bases, with 10 bases between them. The CDR3 loop is CASSLRVPYEQYF. The CDR3 nucleotides read TGTGCCAGCAGCCTCAGGGTTCCCTACGAGCAGTACTTC.

This chain links TRBV27 with TRBJ2-3, with D unresolved. Germline assignment: CDR1 MNHEY and CDR2 SMNVEV (reference sequence). The CDR3 contains 13 residues. The germline V and J ends were trimmed by 3 bases and 2 bases, with 6 bases remaining between them. The CDR3 nucleotides read TGTGCCAGCAGTTTTCAGTTCACAGATACGCAGTATTTT. This encodes CASSFQFTDTQYF.

The V call is TRBV7-2, the J call TRBJ1-2, with 9 positions matching TRBD1. V was clipped by 5 bases and J by 6 bases; unmatched bases: 4. The germline V gene encodes CDR1 SGHTA and CDR2 FQGNSA. The CDR3 length is 13 residues. For the CDR3, the DNA is TGTGCCAGCAGCGTAGACAGGGGGGATGGCTACACCTTC. Translation: CASSVDRGDGYTF.

The rearrangement links TRBV19 to TRBJ1-3, with a possible D match to TRBD1 (5 bases). Germline CDR1 reads LNHDA; CDR2 reads SQIVND (reference sequence). The CDR3 covers 17 residues. Trimming left V 1 base short and J 1 base short, with 14 bases between. In DNA, the CDR3 is TGTGCCAGTAGTATAGGTATTGGACACCGATCTGGAAACACCATATATTTT. It codes for CASSIGIGHRSGNTIYF.

The V gene is TRBV4-3, the J gene TRBJ2-7; D is perhaps TRBD1 (6 bases). Germline loops: CDR1 LGHNA, CDR2 YSLEER. This CDR3 region has 14 residues. Trimming cost V 3 bases and J 4 bases, with 13 bases left between them. CDR3 sequence: CASSQGRGEYEQYF. DNA of the CDR3: TGCGCCAGCAGCCAGGGCAGGGGTGAGTACGAGCAGTACTTC.

This chain uses TRBV6-5 with TRBJ1-5, with D perhaps matching TRBD1 (5 bases). CDR3 length: 12 residues. Germline loops: CDR1 MNHEY, CDR2 SVGAGI. Deletions cut 6 bases from V and 7 bases from J, with 10 bases between. CDR3 nucleotides: TGTGCCAGCAGGGGCCCAGGGCAGCCCCAGCATTTT. Protein sequence: CASRGPGQPQHF.

Worth noting for this clone: The same CDR3 arises from other DNA sequences in this sample as well. The V and J genes are TRBV9 and TRBJ1-1; D is undetermined. V shed 1 base and J shed 0 bases, with 4 bases lying between them. The germline CDR1 and CDR2 sequences are SGDLS and YYNGEE. The CDR3 is 13 residues long. The chain's CDR3 is CASSVQVNTEAFF. The CDR3, as DNA: TGTGCCAGCAGCGTACAGGTGAACACTGAAGCTTTCTTT.

The chain has TRBV7-6 and TRBJ1-1, with 7 bases matching TRBD1. This CDR3 has 14 amino acids. Per germline, CDR1 SGHVS and CDR2 FNYEAQ. V was pared by 1 base and J by 2 bases, with 1 base of the junction left unmatched. Here the CDR3 reads CASSLGDRNTEAFF. CDR3 DNA sequence: TGTGCCAGCAGCTTAGGGGACAGAAACACTGAAGCTTTCTTT. Full variable domain (missing parts from reference TRBV7-6 and TRBJ1-1): GAGVSQSPRYKVTKRGQDVALRCDPISGHVSLYWYRQALGQGPEFLTYFNYEAQQDKSGLPNDRFSAERPEGSISTLTIQRTEQRDSAMYRCASSLGDRNTEAFFGQGTRLTVV.

This clone was recorded once. The chain recombines TRBV19 with TRBJ1-5, with TRBD1 identical over 7 bases. This CDR3 spans 14 amino acids. With 5 bases clipped from V and 6 bases from J, the junction kept 7 bases outside the gene matches. In germline, CDR1 is LNHDA, CDR2 SQIVND (reference sequence). This CDR3 reads CASSSQGDVQPQHF. In nucleotides, the CDR3 is TGTGCCAGTAGTTCCCAGGGGGACGTTCAGCCCCAGCATTTT.

The chain carries TRBV11-3 and TRBJ1-3; 7 nucleotides align to TRBD1. The J segment lost 8 bases and the V segment lost 5 bases, leaving 12 bases of the junction unmatched. CDR1 is SGHNT and CDR2 is YENEEA in the germline V gene. The CDR3 spans 15 residues. The CDR3 sequence is CASSDQGVVGDTIYF. DNA of the CDR3: TGTGCCAGCAGCGACCAGGGGGTTGTCGGGGACACCATATATTTT. The complete variable domain, with remaining parts taken from reference TRBV11-3 and TRBJ1-3, reads EAGVVQSPRYKIIEKKQPVAFWCNPISGHNTLYWYLQNLGQGPELLIRYENEEAVDDSQLPKDRFSAERLKGVDSTLKIQPAELGDSAVYLCASSDQGVVGDTIYFGEGSWLTVV.

This rearrangement joins TRBV19 to TRBJ2-1; no definite D call. This CDR3 comprises 13 residues. Per the germline V gene, CDR1 is LNHDA and CDR2 is SQIVND (reference sequence). Trimming took 3 bases from V and 4 from J, leaving 7 bases between them. CDR3 nucleotides: TGTGCCAGTAGTATCCAGATTTACAATGAGCAGTTCTTC. Translated, it gives CASSIQIYNEQFF.

This clone was seen only once. DNA for the CDR3: TGTGCCAGCAGTCTGGGACTTTTAAAGGCCTACAATGAGCAGTTCTTC. Its translation is CASSLGLLKAYNEQFF. This rearrangement joins TRBV28 to TRBJ2-1; the D gene is possibly TRBD2 (6 bases). The V gene's germline CDR1 is MDHEN and CDR2 SYDVKM. Between the trimmed V and J ends, which lost 5 bases and 2 bases, there was a span of 16 bases. This CDR3 spans 16 amino acids.

The V gene is TRBV4-1, the J gene TRBJ1-5; no clear D. The CDR3 extends over 16 amino acids. V lost 0 bases and J 3 bases, leaving 12 bases between the germline ends. The germline CDR1 and CDR2 sequences are MGHRA and YSYEKL. CDR3 nucleotide sequence: TGCGCCAGCAGCCAAGAAGGCGGCGGGTTCAATCAGCCCCAGCATTTT. It encodes CASSQEGGGFNQPQHF.

CDR3 DNA: TGTGCCAGTAGTATAGGTCTAGGCGTTGGGTACAATGAGCAGTTCTTC. Translating gives CASSIGLGVGYNEQFF. V gene TRBV19 combines with J gene TRBJ2-1; D remains unclear. The V gene lost 1 base and the J gene lost 4 bases, with 14 bases spanning the gap. CDR1 is LNHDA and CDR2 is SQIVND in the germline V gene (reference sequence). There are 16 residues in the CDR3.

V usage is TRBV9 and J usage is TRBJ1-2, with D possibly TRBD1 on 5 matching bases. With 1 base removed from V and 2 bases from J, the gap between germline ends came to 6 bases. The CDR3 has 13 amino acids. Germline CDR1 is SGDLS and CDR2 is YYNGEE. The CDR3 here is CASSVQGNYGYTF. CDR3 bases: TGTGCCAGCAGCGTACAGGGAAACTATGGCTACACCTTC.

The sample holds a few counts of this clone. The DNA of the CDR3 is TGCGCCAGCAGCTTGCAACTAGCGGGAGAAGAGACCCAGTACTTC. Its protein product is CASSLQLAGEETQYF. The rearrangement joins TRBV5-1 to TRBJ2-5; 11 bases match TRBD2. This CDR3 is 15 amino acids long. Germline CDR1 and CDR2: SGHRS and YFSETQ. V trimming: 1 base; J trimming: 3 bases; junction bases outside the gene matches: 2. The variable domain in full, completed from reference TRBV5-1 and TRBJ2-5, reads KAGVTQTPRYLIKTRGQQVTLSCSPISGHRSVSWYQQTPGQGLQFLFEYFSETQRNKGNFPGRFSGRQFSNSRSEMNVSTLELGDSALYLCASSLQLAGEETQYFGPGTRLLVL.

The rearrangement uses TRBV28 and TRBJ2-7; 9 bases are a match to TRBD1. V was clipped by 6 bases and J by 3 bases; unmatched bases: 6. CDR3 length equals 14 residues. CDR1 is MDHEN, CDR2 SYDVKM, per germline. CDR3 DNA sequence: TGTGCCAGCAGGGACAGGGGTTTGGACTACGAGCAGTACTTC. Its protein is CASRDRGLDYEQYF.

V gene TRBV2 combines with J gene TRBJ1-1; 7 nucleotides line up with TRBD1. J gave up 5 bases and V 3 bases, and 3 bases lay outside the gene matches. The CDR3 has 13 residues. Per the germline V gene, CDR1 is SNHLY and CDR2 is FYNNEI. CDR3 coding DNA: TGTGCCAGCAGTGACGAGACAGGGACTGAAGCTTTCTTT. It yields the protein CASSDETGTEAFF.

This rearrangement joins TRBV4-1 to TRBJ2-5, with D unclear. This CDR3 is 13 amino acids long. The germline V and J ends were trimmed by 1 base and 2 bases, with 5 bases remaining between them. CDR1 and CDR2 (germline): MGHRA, YSYEKL. The CDR3 spells CASSQVHQETQYF. CDR3 DNA sequence: TGCGCCAGCAGCCAAGTTCATCAAGAGACCCAGTACTTC.

V and J are TRBV4-1 and TRBJ1-4; D is possibly TRBD1 (5 bases). Trimming took off 0 bases at V and 5 bases at J, with 10 bases between the two ends. The CDR3 runs to 15 residues. The germline CDR1 and CDR2 sequences are MGHRA and YSYEKL. DNA of the CDR3: TGCGCCAGCAGCCAAGATTCGGCAGGGAATGAAAAACTGTTTTTT. As protein: CASSQDSAGNEKLFF.

The J gene is TRBJ2-7, the V gene TRBV27; 7 positions agree with TRBD1. Trimming took 3 bases from V and 8 from J; bases not matched to a gene: 7. There are 13 residues in the CDR3. Per the germline V gene, CDR1 is MNHEY and CDR2 is SMNVEV (reference sequence). DNA of the CDR3: TGTGCCAGCAGTTTCAGAGACAGGGCCCAGCAGTACTTC. It translates to CASSFRDRAQQYF.

The chain employs TRBV6-5 and TRBJ1-1; TRBD1 aligns across 7 bases. The CDR3 extends over 13 amino acids. CDR1 is MNHEY and CDR2 is SVGAGI in the germline V gene. Trimming cost V 6 bases and J 5 bases; bases outside gene matches: 6. The CDR3 DNA sequence: TGTGCCAGCAGGGTAGACAGGGTAACTGAAGCTTTCTTT. Amino acids: CASRVDRVTEAFF.